The 23 T cell receptor beta chains reported below all come from one sample, sequenced in a study of T-cell memory formation after mild COVID-19. One entry per CDR3 protein, called by TCRdb with MiXCR from the 5' RACE reads. The sample records under 650,000 distinct CDR3 sequences, roughly 18% being singletons. Sequencing was done on a sample of PBMCs or a T cell subset sorted from them (not recorded which). The receptor set was obtained from an adult woman who had mild COVID-19 (a few samples of this study predate the infection). Cell type and time point are not known.

This clonotype has ten or more counts. The chain joins TRBV4-3 to TRBJ2-7; D possibly corresponds to TRBD1 (6 bases). This CDR3 is 15 amino acids long. V lost 3 bases, J lost 4 bases, and 16 bases lay in between. Germline-derived CDR1 and CDR2 are LGHNA and YSLEER. The CDR3 DNA reads as TGCGCCAGCAGCCACGATCCGGGACACCCTTACGAGCAGTACTTC. Translated, it gives CASSHDPGHPYEQYF.

The chain has TRBV10-3 and TRBJ2-5, with 7 positions matching TRBD2. The trim removed 8 bases at V and 5 bases at J, leaving 8 bases unmatched. The CDR3 has 13 amino acids. Germline V gene sequence: CDR1 ENHRY, CDR2 SYGVKD. Written as DNA, the CDR3 is TGTGCCATCGGGGAGGGCCAAGGGGAGACCCAGTACTTC. Protein sequence: CAIGEGQGETQYF.

This clonotype was seen ten or more times. The rearrangement links TRBV7-3 to TRBJ2-3; 11 positions agree with TRBD2. CDR3 length equals 19 residues. CDR1 is SGHTA, CDR2 FQGTGA, per germline. Trimming at V came to 0 bases and at J to 3 bases, leaving 11 bases not matched to a gene. CDR3: CASSLTGPTSGVSTDTQYF. CDR3 nucleotides: TGTGCCAGCAGCTTAACGGGCCCGACTAGCGGGGTATCAACAGATACGCAGTATTTT.

The V gene is TRBV4-1, the J gene TRBJ2-1; the match to TRBD2 covers 9 bases. The ends lost 0 bases at V and 4 bases at J; junction bases unmatched: 4. CDR1 and CDR2 from the germline V gene are MGHRA and YSYEKL. The CDR3 contains 16 residues. The CDR3 region has the DNA TGCGCCAGCAGCCAAGATAGGCTAGCGGGGTACAATGAGCAGTTCTTC. This translates into CASSQDRLAGYNEQFF.

This rearrangement joins TRBV6-5 to TRBJ2-2; D could derive from TRBD1 or TRBD2 (6 bases each). The CDR3 is 14 amino acids. Trimming removed 8 bases from V and 5 bases from J, with 15 bases in between. Germline CDR1 and CDR2: MNHEY and SVGAGI. This CDR3 is CASRGQGLTGELFF. CDR3 nucleotide sequence: TGTGCCAGCCGGGGGCAGGGTTTAACCGGGGAGCTGTTTTTT.

V usage is TRBV11-3 and J usage is TRBJ2-6; TRBD1 matches 8 bases. CDR3 length: 20 amino acids. Germline CDR1 SGHNT, CDR2 YENEEA. The J segment lost 0 bases and the V segment lost 5 bases, leaving 15 bases of the junction unmatched. The CDR3: CASSPGTGDPAPSGANVLTF. The CDR3 DNA follows: TGTGCCAGCAGCCCCGGGACAGGAGATCCCGCACCCTCTGGGGCCAACGTCCTGACTTTC. Supplemented by reference TRBV11-3 and TRBJ2-6, the full variable domain reads EAGVVQSPRYKIIEKKQPVAFWCNPISGHNTLYWYLQNLGQGPELLIRYENEEAVDDSQLPKDRFSAERLKGVDSTLKIQPAELGDSAVYLCASSPGTGDPAPSGANVLTFGAGSRLTVL.

The chain employs TRBV10-3 and TRBJ2-7; possibly TRBD1 or TRBD2 for D (7 bases each). CDR3 length equals 14 residues. Per germline, CDR1 ENHRY and CDR2 SYGVKD. The V gene lost 6 bases and the J gene lost 3 bases, with 15 bases spanning the gap. CDR3 sequence reads: CAIRQTGTNYEQYF. The CDR3 DNA reads as TGTGCCATCAGACAGACAGGGACTAACTACGAGCAGTACTTC.

This clonotype was recorded a few times. V gene TRBV4-1 combines with J gene TRBJ1-2; 7 nucleotides match TRBD1. The V segment lost 0 bases and the J segment 4 bases; nucleotides outside the gene matches: 5. This CDR3 region has 15 residues. Germline loops: CDR1 MGHRA, CDR2 YSYEKL. The CDR3 DNA follows: TGCGCCAGCAGCCAAGATGGGAAGGGGGCCTATGGCTACACCTTC. It codes for CASSQDGKGAYGYTF.

This clonotype has at least ten counts. The rearrangement joins TRBV7-3 to TRBJ2-5; 8 bases line up with TRBD2. V lost 3 bases to trimming and J lost 1 base; unmatched junction nucleotides: 4. In germline, CDR1 is SGHTA, CDR2 FQGTGA. The CDR3 totals 15 residues. The DNA of the CDR3 is TGTGCCAGCAGCTTGTTGAGCGGGGGCCAAGAGACCCAGTACTTC. This codes for CASSLLSGGQETQYF.

The CDR3 sequence is CASSFHSRGNQPQHF. Written as DNA, the CDR3 is TGTGCCAGCAGTTTTCACTCCCGGGGCAATCAGCCCCAGCATTTT. The V call is TRBV28, the J call TRBJ1-5; D is ambiguous. Germline-derived CDR1 and CDR2 are MDHEN and SYDVKM. CDR3 length: 15 residues. Trimming took off 3 bases at V and 2 bases at J, with 11 bases between the two ends.

There are a few counts of this clonotype. This chain connects TRBV15 to TRBJ1-4; D is undetermined. In germline, CDR1 is LNHNV, CDR2 YYDKDF (reference sequence). The CDR3 sequence is 15 residues long. V lost 1 base and J 7 bases, leaving 13 bases between the germline ends. CDR3 region: CATSRVLSMPEKLFF. CDR3 nucleotide sequence: TGTGCCACCAGCAGAGTACTCTCTATGCCTGAAAAACTGTTTTTT.

Many counts were recorded for this clonotype. This chain uses TRBV29-1 with TRBJ2-1; 7 bases are a match to TRBD2. The CDR3 sequence is 15 residues long. V trimming: 6 bases; J trimming: 6 bases; junction bases outside the gene matches: 14. Germline CDR1 reads SQVTM; CDR2 reads ANQGSEA. In DNA, the CDR3 is TGCAGCGTCCACGGTCTAGCGGAGCGCCTCAATGAGCAGTTCTTC. Amino acids: CSVHGLAERLNEQFF.

This clonotype was seen more than once but under ten times. The chain joins TRBV6-6 to TRBJ2-7, with 9 bases fitting TRBD1. Germline V gene data show CDR1 as MNHNY and CDR2 as SVGAGI (reference sequence). This CDR3 comprises 15 residues. V shed 5 bases and J 2 bases; nucleotides not matched to a gene: 7. The CDR3 is CASSPAGQGPYEQYF. In DNA, the CDR3 is TGTGCCAGCAGTCCCGCCGGACAGGGGCCCTACGAGCAGTACTTC.

V gene TRBV4-1 combines with J gene TRBJ2-7, with 9 nucleotides matching TRBD1. Per germline, CDR1 MGHRA and CDR2 YSYEKL. The trim removed 1 base at V and 3 bases at J, leaving 7 bases unmatched. The CDR3 is 16 amino acids. CDR3 coding DNA: TGCGCCAGCAGCCAAGCTCTGGACAGGGGTCTCTACGAGCAGTACTTC. Translation: CASSQALDRGLYEQYF.

This clonotype turned up a few times. This chain connects TRBV24-1 to TRBJ2-1, with TRBD2 identical over 11 bases. Trimming took 3 bases from V and 9 from J; bases not matched to a gene: 6. The CDR3 spans 15 residues. The germline CDR1 and CDR2 sequences are KGHDR and SFDVKD. CDR3 in DNA: TGTGCCACCAGTGATCACAGACTAGCGGGATTTGAGCAGTTCTTC. Translated, it gives CATSDHRLAGFEQFF.

The chain carries TRBV24-1 and TRBJ1-5, with D possibly TRBD1 on 5 matching bases. V was clipped by 4 bases and J by 2 bases, with 11 bases between them. Germline CDR1 KGHDR, CDR2 SFDVKD. The CDR3 totals 15 residues. The chain's CDR3 is CATSDAKGGNQPQHF. The CDR3 DNA is TGTGCCACCAGTGACGCTAAAGGGGGCAATCAGCCCCAGCATTTT.

In its sample, this clonotype was seen a few times. The V gene is TRBV19, the J gene TRBJ2-1; tentative D call: TRBD2 (5 bases). Trimming shortened V by 4 bases and J by 8 bases, and 18 bases separated the two germline ends. The germline gives CDR1 LNHDA, CDR2 SQIVND (reference sequence). The CDR3 runs to 15 residues. The CDR3 DNA sequence: TGTGCCAGTAGTAAAGACGTGAGGGCACAAGATGAGCAGTTCTTC. Amino acids: CASSKDVRAQDEQFF. Based on the CDR3 plus reference TRBV19 and TRBJ2-1, the full variable domain is DGGITQSPKYLFRKEGQNVTLSCEQNLNHDAMYWYRQDPGQGLRLIYYSQIVNDFQKGDIAEGYSVSREKKESFPLTVTSAQKNPTAFYLCASSKDVRAQDEQFFGPGTRLTVL.

In this sample, this clonotype turned up a few times. The J gene is TRBJ1-1, the V gene TRBV4-1; tentative D call: TRBD1 (5 bases). Germline V gene sequence: CDR1 MGHRA, CDR2 YSYEKL. Trimming left V 1 base short and J 6 bases short, with 12 bases between. CDR3 size: 14 residues. DNA for the CDR3: TGCGCCAGCAGCCAAGTCGGGACCCGGGCTGAAGCTTTCTTT. Translated, it gives CASSQVGTRAEAFF.

This clonotype was seen many times. V is TRBV5-1 and J is TRBJ2-1; D is perhaps TRBD1 or TRBD2 (5 bases each). The V gene's germline CDR1 is SGHRS and CDR2 YFSETQ. The CDR3 is 15 amino acids. Trimming took 0 bases from V and 4 from J, leaving 11 bases between them. The CDR3 reads CASSLARGLYNEQFF. CDR3 in DNA: TGCGCCAGCAGCTTGGCCCGGGGCCTATACAATGAGCAGTTCTTC.

This chain joins TRBV6-6 and TRBJ1-6; TRBD1 aligns across 9 bases. Looked up from germline, CDR1 is MNHNY and CDR2 is SVGAGI (reference sequence). The CDR3 covers 13 residues. V gave up 10 bases and J gave up 14 bases; unmatched junction bases: 12. Written as DNA, the CDR3 is TGTGCCACTGACAGGGGGGTTGGAATATCCCTCCACTTT. It is translated as CATDRGVGISLHF.

This clonotype was detected only a few times. The rearrangement joins TRBV6-4 to TRBJ2-1, with 9 bases fitting TRBD2. Germline trimming cut 3 bases from V and 4 bases from J; bases unmatched to any gene: 10. The CDR3 has 17 amino acids. In germline, CDR1 is MRHNA, CDR2 SNTAGT. CDR3 DNA: TGTGCCAGCAGTGAGGGGGAGACTAGCGGATTTTACAATGAGCAGTTCTTC. It yields the protein CASSEGETSGFYNEQFF.

This clonotype was observed a handful of times. The V call is TRBV2, the J call TRBJ1-1; the match to TRBD1 covers 8 bases. Per germline, CDR1 SNHLY and CDR2 FYNNEI. Trimming took 2 bases from V and 4 from J; bases not matched to a gene: 12. The CDR3 runs 17 residues. This CDR3 is CASSELAGGESGTEAFF. CDR3 in DNA: TGTGCCAGCAGTGAATTGGCAGGGGGCGAATCGGGCACTGAAGCTTTCTTT. The whole variable domain, filled in from reference TRBV2 and TRBJ1-1, reads EPEVTQTPSHQVTQMGQEVILRCVPISNHLYFYWYRQILGQKVEFLVSFYNNEISEKSEIFDDQFSVERPDGSNFTLKIRSTKLEDSAMYFCASSELAGGESGTEAFFGQGTRLTVV.

This clonotype was detected only a few times. The chain recombines TRBV5-1 with TRBJ2-5; D remains ambiguous. This CDR3 comprises 13 residues. The V end lost 1 base, the J end lost 5 bases, and 9 bases lay between the germline ends. CDR1 is SGHRS, CDR2 YFSETQ, per germline. The DNA for the CDR3 is TGCGCCAGCAGCTTGTCTATCCGGGAGACCCAGTACTTC. Amino acid sequence: CASSLSIRETQYF. The whole variable domain, filled in from reference TRBV5-1 and TRBJ2-5, reads KAGVTQTPRYLIKTRGQQVTLSCSPISGHRSVSWYQQTPGQGLQFLFEYFSETQRNKGNFPGRFSGRQFSNSRSEMNVSTLELGDSALYLCASSLSIRETQYFGPGTRLLVL.